This entry features one T cell receptor beta chain sequence. Methods used by the authors: Amplified reference gene primers provided the basis for estimating nucleated cell counts. Repertoires were generated with immunoSEQ multiplex PCR, while TCRdb's copy carries only in-frame clones and drops some. That table supplies the V and J calls and clone size; D and trimming were determined from the DNA. The sample contains about 26,000 clones, 80% to 95% of which appear only once. This entry is derived from a study of blood T cell repertoires in COVID-19. The wider study: Collection of acute and convalescent COVID-19 samples took place in the United States, Italy and Spain. T cells, B-cell-depleted T cells, or PBMCs provided the cDNA or gDNA that served as material.

The CDR3 is 17 amino acids. After removal of 2 bases from V and 2 bases from J, the junction contained 11 bases not matched to a gene. Germline V gene sequence: CDR1 SGHAT, CDR2 FQNNGV. The V and J genes are TRBV11-2 and TRBJ2-5, with 7 positions matching TRBD1. The clonotype comes from a human donor in a cohort sampled during active COVID-19. Sequenced input: peripheral blood. DNA for the CDR3: TGTGCCAGCAGCTTACCCTGGGACAGAAGAAGTCAAGAGACCCAGTACTTC. Protein sequence: CASSLPWDRRSQETQYF.